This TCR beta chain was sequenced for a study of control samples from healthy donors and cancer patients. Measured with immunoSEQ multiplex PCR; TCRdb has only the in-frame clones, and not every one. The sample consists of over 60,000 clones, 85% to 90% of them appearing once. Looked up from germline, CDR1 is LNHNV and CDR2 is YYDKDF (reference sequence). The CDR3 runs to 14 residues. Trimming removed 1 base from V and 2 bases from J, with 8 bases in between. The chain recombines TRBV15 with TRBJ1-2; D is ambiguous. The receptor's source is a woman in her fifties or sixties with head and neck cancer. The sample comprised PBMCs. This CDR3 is CATSRVPANYGYTF. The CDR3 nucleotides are TGTGCCACCAGCAGAGTACCGGCGAACTATGGCTACACCTTC.